A single sample gave rise to the 14 T cell receptor beta chains below, sequenced in a study of PD-1 blockade in mismatch repair-deficient tumors. Libraries were prepared by immunoSEQ multiplex PCR; TCRdb keeps only in-frame clonotypes and omits some of them. The sample includes around 120,000 clones, around nine tenths of them seen just once. Here the sequenced sample was peripheral blood, taken 72 weeks after starting pembrolizumab. The source of these receptors is an adult with mismatch repair-deficient cancer.

This clone occurred a few times. This chain joins TRBV30 and TRBJ1-1, with a tentative D call TRBD1 (5 bases). Germline CDR1 is GTSNPN and CDR2 is SVGIG (reference sequence). Trimming pared 5 bases from V and 1 base from J, leaving 20 bases between. The CDR3 consists of 16 residues. This chain's CDR3 is CAWGGSGKGSNTEAFF. The CDR3 coding sequence is TGTGCCTGGGGGGGGTCAGGGAAAGGGTCGAACACTGAAGCTTTCTTT. The whole variable domain, filled in from reference TRBV30 and TRBJ1-1, reads SQTIHQWPATLVQPVGSPLSLECTVEGTSNPNLYWYRQAAGRGLQLLFYSVGIGQISSEVPQNLSASRPQDRQFILSSKKLLLSDSGFYLCAWGGSGKGSNTEAFFGQGTRLTVV.

This chain links TRBV4-3 with TRBJ2-6, with D unclear. Trimming took 3 bases from V and 1 from J, leaving 7 bases between them. Germline CDR1 is LGHNA and CDR2 is YSLEER. The CDR3 has 15 residues. The CDR3 loop reads CASSQSESGANVLTF. In DNA form, the CDR3 reads TGCGCCAGCAGCCAGTCCGAGTCTGGGGCCAACGTCCTGACTTTC.

This chain links TRBV19 with TRBJ2-5; no definite D call. There are 13 residues in the CDR3. V lost 4 bases, J lost 1 base, and 7 bases lay in between. The V gene's germline CDR1 is LNHDA and CDR2 SQIVND (reference sequence). For the CDR3, the DNA is TGTGCCAGTAGTAGGTCAGTCCAAGAGACCCAGTACTTC. Its translation is CASSRSVQETQYF. The full variable domain, its missing parts supplied by reference TRBV19 and TRBJ2-5, is DGGITQSPKYLFRKEGQNVTLSCEQNLNHDAMYWYRQDPGQGLRLIYYSQIVNDFQKGDIAEGYSVSREKKESFPLTVTSAQKNPTAFYLCASSRSVQETQYFGPGTRLLVL.

This chain joins TRBV11-2 and TRBJ2-3, with D possibly matching TRBD1 (6 bases). Trimming took off 4 bases at V and 5 bases at J, with 7 bases between the two ends. Germline V gene data show CDR1 as SGHAT and CDR2 as FQNNGV. The CDR3 spans 12 residues. The CDR3 coding sequence is TGTGCCAGCAGCTCCAGGGGAGATACGCAGTATTTT. Its protein is CASSSRGDTQYF.

The chain is built from TRBV29-1 and TRBJ2-4; TRBD1 matches 9 bases. Unmatched junction bases numbered 11, after V lost 6 bases and J lost 8 bases. The germline V gene encodes CDR1 SQVTM and CDR2 ANQGSEA. This CDR3 is 14 amino acids long. CDR3 protein: CSVQTMTGGDIQYF. The CDR3 DNA sequence: TGCAGCGTCCAGACTATGACAGGGGGAGACATTCAGTACTTC.

This chain uses TRBV11-2 with TRBJ2-5; 8 bases agree with TRBD2. Trimming took 1 base from V and 4 from J; bases not matched to a gene: 2. The CDR3 has 14 residues. Germline lookup yields CDR1 SGHAT and CDR2 FQNNGV. The CDR3 loop reads CASSLGLAGETQYF. The CDR3 nucleotides read TGTGCCAGCAGCTTAGGGCTAGCGGGAGAGACCCAGTACTTC.

The J gene is TRBJ2-3, the V gene TRBV13, with 8 bases lining up with TRBD1. The CDR3 runs to 15 residues. J gave up 0 bases and V 5 bases, and 4 bases lay outside the gene matches. Germline V lookup: CDR1 PRHDT, CDR2 FYEKMQ (reference sequence). DNA for the CDR3: TGTGCCAGCAGCGCGGGACAGGCAAGCACAGATACGCAGTATTTT. This sequence encodes CASSAGQASTDTQYF.

The rearrangement links TRBV2 to TRBJ2-1; TRBD2 might be the D (5 bases). The CDR3 consists of 15 residues. The ends were cut back, 4 bases at V and 3 bases at J, with 13 bases in the middle. Germline CDR1 reads SNHLY; CDR2 reads FYNNEI. The CDR3 DNA reads as TGTGCCAGCAGTGTAGCAAGGACTGTCTACAATGAGCAGTTCTTC. Translation: CASSVARTVYNEQFF.

V usage is TRBV7-9 and J usage is TRBJ2-7, with D unresolved. Germline CDR1 is SEHNR and CDR2 is FQNEAQ (reference sequence). The CDR3 is 11 residues long. The V end was cut by 5 bases, the J end by 7 bases, with 9 bases between. The CDR3 here is CASSDLREQYF. CDR3 bases: TGTGCCAGCAGCGACCTTCGTGAGCAGTACTTC.

This sequence joins TRBV30 and TRBJ2-5; D unresolved. This CDR3 is built from 13 residues. Trimming shortened V by 2 bases and J by 4 bases, and 11 bases separated the two germline ends. The germline V gene has CDR1 GTSNPN and CDR2 SVGIG (reference sequence). The CDR3 sequence is CAWSLGSRETQYF. The CDR3 DNA reads as TGTGCCTGGAGTTTGGGCAGTAGAGAGACCCAGTACTTC.

A note on this clone: In the same sample, other DNA sequences code for this CDR3. CDR3 protein: CASSDRGSNYGYTF. The DNA for the CDR3 is TGTGCCAGCAGCGACAGGGGCTCGAACTATGGCTACACCTTC. This chain joins TRBV6-5 and TRBJ1-2, with 8 bases lining up with TRBD1. CDR3 length equals 14 residues. V trimming: 6 bases; J trimming: 2 bases; junction bases outside the gene matches: 5. Germline assignment: CDR1 MNHEY and CDR2 SVGAGI.

The chain combines TRBV2 with TRBJ2-2; D possibly corresponds to TRBD1 (5 bases). Between the trimmed V and J ends, which lost 7 bases and 4 bases, there was a span of 16 bases. CDR1 and CDR2 (germline): SNHLY, FYNNEI. The CDR3 loop spans 15 amino acids. CDR3: CASIPGRVGTGELFF. In DNA form, the CDR3 reads TGTGCCAGCATTCCGGGCAGGGTGGGCACCGGGGAGCTGTTTTTT.

This rearrangement joins TRBV28 to TRBJ1-2; 9 bases are shared with TRBD1. The junction had 6 bases not matched to a gene; V was cut back by 6 bases and J by 4 bases. This CDR3 spans 14 amino acids. Germline loops: CDR1 MDHEN, CDR2 SYDVKM. The CDR3 bases are TGTGCCAGCAGACCACAGGGGGCACCCTATGGCTACACCTTC. It is translated as CASRPQGAPYGYTF.

A few counts support this clone. The chain uses TRBV19 and TRBJ1-5; a possible D gene is TRBD1 (5 bases). V gave up 7 bases and J gave up 5 bases, with 15 bases separating them. The CDR3 has 14 amino acids. Germline assignment: CDR1 LNHDA and CDR2 SQIVND (reference sequence). The CDR3 DNA is TGTGCCAGTAAATTGGGACGGAGGGATCAGCCCCAGCATTTT. Amino acids: CASKLGRRDQPQHF.